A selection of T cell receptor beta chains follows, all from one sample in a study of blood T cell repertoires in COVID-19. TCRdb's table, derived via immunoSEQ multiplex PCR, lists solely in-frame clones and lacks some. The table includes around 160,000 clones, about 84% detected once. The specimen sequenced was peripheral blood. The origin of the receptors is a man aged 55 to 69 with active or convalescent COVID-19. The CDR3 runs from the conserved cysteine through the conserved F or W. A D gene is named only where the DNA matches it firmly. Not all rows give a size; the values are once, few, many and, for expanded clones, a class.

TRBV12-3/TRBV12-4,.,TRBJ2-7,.,TGTGCCAGCAGTTTGAATCAAGCGGGCGAGCAGTACTTC,CASSLNQAGEQYF
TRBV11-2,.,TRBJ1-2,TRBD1,TGTGCCAGCAGCAGCGGACAGGGGACTCTTTATGGCTACACCTTC,CASSSGQGTLYGYTF
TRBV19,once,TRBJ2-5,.,TGTGCCAGTAGTCCTGGGGGGGGGCGAGAGACCCAGTACTTC,CASSPGGGRETQYF
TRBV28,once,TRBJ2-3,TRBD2,TGTGCCAGCCTAGCGGGGAACACAGATACGCAGTATTTT,CASLAGNTDTQYF
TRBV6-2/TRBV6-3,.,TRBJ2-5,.,TGTGCCAGCAGTTACCGCATCCAGGGTGGGGGGGAGACCCAGTACTTC,CASSYRIQGGGETQYF
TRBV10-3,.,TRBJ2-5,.,TGTGCCATCAGTGTGCAGGGGTCGGGGGAGACCCAGTACTTC,CAISVQGSGETQYF
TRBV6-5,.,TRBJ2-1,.,TGTGCCAGCAGTTACTCCTTGAGTGAGCAGTTCTTC,CASSYSLSEQFF
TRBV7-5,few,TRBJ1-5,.,TGTGTCAGAAGCCAGGAAGGGGGGGACCCCAATCAGCCCCAGCATTTT,CVRSQEGGDPNQPQHF
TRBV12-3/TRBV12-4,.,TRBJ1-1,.,TGTGCCAGCAGTATAGCCGGCAGGGTTGCTTTCTTT,CASSIAGRVAFF
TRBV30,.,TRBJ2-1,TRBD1,TGTGCCTGGAGTTTCTCCGGGACAGTTGACAATGAGCAGTTCTTC,CAWSFSGTVDNEQFF
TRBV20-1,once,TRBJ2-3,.,TGCAGTGCTAGTCGGGCCGGGAGTGGCACAGATACGCAGTATTTT,CSASRAGSGTDTQYF
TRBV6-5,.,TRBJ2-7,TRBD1,TGTGCCAGCAGTTACTCGGACAGGGGTCACTCCTACGAGCAGTACTTC,CASSYSDRGHSYEQYF
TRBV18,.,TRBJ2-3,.,TGTGCCAGCTCACCAGGGCTCGCGGATACGCAGTATTTT,CASSPGLADTQYF
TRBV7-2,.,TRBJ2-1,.,TGTGCCAGCAGCTCATGGGGGGGGTGGACAGGGTCGAGGGAGCAGTTCTTC,CASSSWGGWTGSREQFF
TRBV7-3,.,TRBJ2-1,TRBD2,TGTGCCAGCAGCTCCCGACTAGCGGGAGCGGGTGATGAGCAGTTCTTC,CASSSRLAGAGDEQFF
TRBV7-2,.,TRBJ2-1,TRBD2,TGTGCCAGCAGCTCCGGACTAGCGGGAAATTTCGGGGACAATGAGCAGTTCTTC,CASSSGLAGNFGDNEQFF
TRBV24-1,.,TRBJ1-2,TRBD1,TGTGCCACCAGTGACGGGGACAGTAAGGGCTACACCTTC,CATSDGDSKGYTF
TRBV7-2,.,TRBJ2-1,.,TGTGCCAGCAGCTTAGCGGCCCAGGTCCCCTACAATGAGCAGTTCTTC,CASSLAAQVPYNEQFF
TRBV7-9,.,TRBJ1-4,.,TGTGCCAGCAGCTTAAACACCGCCATGTTTGCAACTAATGAAAAACTGTTTTTT,CASSLNTAMFATNEKLFF
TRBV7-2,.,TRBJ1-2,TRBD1,TGTGCCAGCAGCTTAGGTGGGACAGGGGATAATGGCTACACCTTC,CASSLGGTGDNGYTF
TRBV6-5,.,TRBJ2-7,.,TGTGCCAGCAGTTCCCCACAGCGGAGAATCTACGAGCAGTACTTC,CASSSPQRRIYEQYF
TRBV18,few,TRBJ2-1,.,TGTGCCAGCTCACCACAGGGGGTAGGATCCTACAATGAGCAGTTCTTC,CASSPQGVGSYNEQFF
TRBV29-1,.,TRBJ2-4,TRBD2,TGCAGCGTAGCTAGCGGGAGAAACAACATTCAGTACTTC,CSVASGRNNIQYF
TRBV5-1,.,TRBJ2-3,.,TGCGCCACCTGCAGGGGTTTGGGCACAGATACGCAGTATTTT,CATCRGLGTDTQYF
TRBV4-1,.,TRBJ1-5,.,TGCGCCAGCAGCCAAGTTTCAAATCAGCCCCAGCATTTT,CASSQVSNQPQHF
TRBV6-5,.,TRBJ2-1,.,TGTGCCAGCGGCCGGGGGGCACTAGAGGGAGATGAGCAGTTCTTC,CASGRGALEGDEQFF
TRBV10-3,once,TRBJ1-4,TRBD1,TGTGCCATCAGTAGACAGGGGGCTGAGGAAAAACTGTTTTTT,CAISRQGAEEKLFF
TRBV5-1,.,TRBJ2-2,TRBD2,TGCGCCAGCAGCTTGGCCAGCGGGAGTGCCGGGGAGCTGTTTTTT,CASSLASGSAGELFF
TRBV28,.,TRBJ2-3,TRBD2,TGTGCCAGCAGCCTCGGGAGGCGCGCAGATACGCAGTATTTT,CASSLGRRADTQYF
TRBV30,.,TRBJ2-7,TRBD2,TGTGCCTGGACGGGCGGGAGGGCGTACGAGCAGTACTTC,CAWTGGRAYEQYF
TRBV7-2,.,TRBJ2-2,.,TGTGCCAGCAGCTCCTCAGGGATCGGGGAGCTGTTTTTT,CASSSSGIGELFF
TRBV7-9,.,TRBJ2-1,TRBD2,TGTGCCAGCAGACATATCCGGGACTACGGGGAGCAGTTCTTC,CASRHIRDYGEQFF
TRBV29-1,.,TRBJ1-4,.,TGCAGCGTTGGGTCGAGAGAAAAACTGTTTTTT,CSVGSREKLFF
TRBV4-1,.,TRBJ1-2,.,TGCGCCAGCAGCCAAGGGGGCAGCCTCTATGGCTACACCTTC,CASSQGGSLYGYTF
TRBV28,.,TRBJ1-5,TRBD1,TGTGCCAGCAGGCCACCGGGACAGGGAGAACAGCCCCAGCATTTT,CASRPPGQGEQPQHF
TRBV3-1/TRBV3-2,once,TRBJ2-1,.,TGTGCCAGCAGCCAAGCCTACAGGGATGAGCAGTTCTTC,CASSQAYRDEQFF
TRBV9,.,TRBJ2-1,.,TGTGCCAGCAGCGTAGTGGTGGAGGGTGAGCAGTTCTTC,CASSVVVEGEQFF
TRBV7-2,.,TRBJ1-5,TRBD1,TGTGCCAGCAGCTCCCGAGGGACAGGGGAGGGTCAGCCCCAGCATTTT,CASSSRGTGEGQPQHF
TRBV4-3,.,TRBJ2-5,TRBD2,TGCGCCAGCAGCCGTGGACTAGCCGGACGAGAGACCCAGTACTTC,CASSRGLAGRETQYF
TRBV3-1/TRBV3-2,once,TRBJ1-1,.,TGTGCCAGCAGCCAAGCGCGGTTCACTGAAGCTTTCTTT,CASSQARFTEAFF
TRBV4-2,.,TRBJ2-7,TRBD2,TGTGCCAGCAGCCAAGGACTAGCGGGAGGGTACGAGCAGTACTTC,CASSQGLAGGYEQYF
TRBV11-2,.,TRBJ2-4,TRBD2,TGTGCCAGCAGCCCCACGACTAGCGGGAGGTCTAAAAACATTCAGTACTTC,CASSPTTSGRSKNIQYF
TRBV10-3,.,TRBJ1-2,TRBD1,TGTGCCACCAGAGGTGGGCCGGACAGGAAAGAGGTTGGCTACACCTTC,CATRGGPDRKEVGYTF
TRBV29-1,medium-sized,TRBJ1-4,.,TGCAGCGTTGATTTCGCAGACTCCGAAAAACTGTTTTTT,CSVDFADSEKLFF
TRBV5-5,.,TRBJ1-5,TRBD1,TGTGCCAGCAGCCCGTCGACAGGGGTCGATCAGCCCCAGCATTTT,CASSPSTGVDQPQHF
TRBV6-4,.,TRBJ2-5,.,TGTGCCAGCAGCGAGGAAACAGGGATGACCCAGTACTTC,CASSEETGMTQYF
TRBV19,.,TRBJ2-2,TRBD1,TGTGCCAGCTCCATGGACAGGGGGCACACCGGGGAGCTGTTTTTT,CASSMDRGHTGELFF
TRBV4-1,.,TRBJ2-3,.,TGCGCCAGCAGCCAAGAAACAGGAGCCTCGGGAGATACGCAGTATTTT,CASSQETGASGDTQYF
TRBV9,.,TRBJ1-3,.,TGTGCCAGCGCGCCGGGACACCTCTCTGGAAACACCATATATTTT,CASAPGHLSGNTIYF